Below are 15 T cell receptor beta chains sequenced from a single sample in a study of beta chain features in type 1 diabetes. The study's findings and limits: Among all four CD4+ subsets, Type 1 diabetes patients had TCRB CDR3s that were moderately but significantly shorter.

The isolated RNA, all of it, was reverse transcribed, so expressed TCRB transcripts were what got sequenced. The data were produced by immunoSEQ multiplex PCR, yet TCRdb's version contains in-frame clones alone and is incomplete. Found here are approximately 270,000 clones, 14% of them singletons; the top ten hold around 0.016%. The antigens of these receptors remain unknown. The material sequenced was naive CD4+ T cells from blood. Receptors originate from a man aged 25-45 years with type 1 diabetes.

The rearrangement uses TRBV14 and TRBJ1-3, with no clear D. The CDR3 sequence is 13 residues long. Germline V lookup: CDR1 SGHDN, CDR2 FVKESK. Between the trimmed V and J ends, which lost 5 bases and 3 bases, there was a span of 8 bases. CDR3 sequence: CASSFSFGNTIYF. In nucleotides, the CDR3 is TGTGCCAGCAGCTTCTCGTTTGGAAACACCATATATTTT.

This clone was detected a few times. The rearrangement joins TRBV5-1 to TRBJ2-1, with D tentatively TRBD2 (6 bases). Per germline, CDR1 SGHRS and CDR2 YFSETQ. This CDR3 has 13 amino acids. V was shortened by 0 bases and J by 12 bases, with 13 bases between the two germline ends. The CDR3 here is CASSLEERAGQFF. CDR3 DNA sequence: TGCGCCAGCAGCTTGGAGGAGCGGGCAGGGCAGTTCTTC.

This clone came up a few times. The chain combines TRBV28 with TRBJ2-7, with D possibly being TRBD2 (5 bases). The V gene's germline CDR1 is MDHEN and CDR2 SYDVKM. V dropped 6 bases and J dropped 4 bases, with 16 bases sitting between them. CDR3 length: 14 residues. The CDR3, as DNA: TGTGCCAGCAGCATAAGCCGGGGATCATACGAGCAGTACTTC. It is translated as CASSISRGSYEQYF.

This clone has just a few counts. This rearrangement joins TRBV5-6 to TRBJ2-7; 9 bases align to TRBD1. Germline V lookup: CDR1 SGHDT, CDR2 YYEEEE. J was trimmed by 2 bases and V by 0 bases; bases with no gene match: 3. The CDR3 spans 15 residues. CDR3 loop: CASSLGDRDAYEQYF. The DNA of the CDR3 is TGTGCCAGCAGCTTGGGGGACAGGGATGCCTACGAGCAGTACTTC. The full variable domain, rest sourced from reference TRBV5-6 and TRBJ2-7, is DAGVTQSPTHLIKTRGQQVTLRCSPKSGHDTVSWYQQALGQGPQFIFQYYEEEERQRGNFPDRFSGHQFPNYSSELNVNALLLGDSALYLCASSLGDRDAYEQYFGPGTRLTVT.

This sequence joins TRBV5-6 and TRBJ2-5; 7 positions match TRBD1. V trimming: 10 bases; J trimming: 2 bases; junction bases outside the gene matches: 8. The CDR3 extends over 13 amino acids. In germline, CDR1 is SGHDT, CDR2 YYEEEE. CDR3 sequence reads: CAGWDSRQETQYF. DNA of the CDR3: TGTGCCGGCTGGGACAGTCGGCAAGAGACCCAGTACTTC.

The chain couples TRBV7-9 to TRBJ1-4, with D tentatively TRBD1 (5 bases). This CDR3 is built from 14 residues. Trimming stripped 3 bases from V and 8 bases from J, with 13 bases between. The germline V gene has CDR1 SEHNR and CDR2 FQNEAQ (reference sequence). This chain's CDR3 is CASSFGAAGEKLFF. DNA for the CDR3: TGTGCCAGCAGCTTTGGGGCAGCGGGGGAAAAACTGTTTTTT.

The sample holds a few counts of this clone. CDR3 DNA sequence: TGTGCCAGCTCACCTTCCAGGGCTGGGGCCAACGTCCTGACTTTC. This encodes CASSPSRAGANVLTF. The genes are TRBV18 and TRBJ2-6; D may be TRBD1 (5 bases). Trimming stripped 3 bases from V and 2 bases from J, with 8 bases between. There are 15 residues in the CDR3. Germline V gives CDR1 KGHSH, CDR2 LQKENI.

The rearrangement uses TRBV25-1 and TRBJ1-2; D unclear. The germline V and J ends were trimmed by 5 bases and 4 bases, with 11 bases remaining between them. The CDR3 runs 13 residues. CDR1 and CDR2 from the germline V gene are MGHDK and SYGVNS. The CDR3 DNA reads as TGTGCCAGCAGTCCGACATTTGGCTATGGCTACACCTTC. Amino acids: CASSPTFGYGYTF.

The rearrangement uses TRBV7-9 and TRBJ2-7; 10 bases map to TRBD1. There are 14 residues in the CDR3. Germline V gives CDR1 SEHNR, CDR2 FQNEAQ (reference sequence). Trimming removed 4 bases from V and 6 bases from J; junction bases left unmatched: 6. For the CDR3, the DNA is TGTGCCAGCAGCTATGGGACAGGGGATGGCGAGCAGTACTTC. This codes for CASSYGTGDGEQYF. The variable domain in full, with the rest retrieved from reference TRBV7-9 and TRBJ2-7, is DTGVSQNPRHKITKRGQNVTFRCDPISEHNRLYWYRQTLGQGPEFLTYFQNEAQLEKSRLLSDRFSAERPKGSFSTLEIQRTEQGDSAMYLCASSYGTGDGEQYFGPGTRLTVT.

This clone was counted only a few times. The chain links TRBV19 to TRBJ1-1; 7 bases are a match to TRBD1. The junction had 7 bases not matched to a gene; V was cut back by 4 bases and J by 5 bases. There are 14 residues in the CDR3. CDR1 LNHDA and CDR2 SQIVND come from the germline V gene (reference sequence). CDR3: CASSSPTGSTEAFF. CDR3 nucleotides: TGTGCCAGTAGTAGTCCGACAGGGTCAACTGAAGCTTTCTTT. The full variable domain, its missing parts supplied by reference TRBV19 and TRBJ1-1, is DGGITQSPKYLFRKEGQNVTLSCEQNLNHDAMYWYRQDPGQGLRLIYYSQIVNDFQKGDIAEGYSVSREKKESFPLTVTSAQKNPTAFYLCASSSPTGSTEAFFGQGTRLTVV.

This clone was detected a few times. The CDR3 region has the DNA TGTGCCATCAGTGAGTCGACAGGGGGAGAGGAGACCCAGTACTTC. Translating it yields CAISESTGGEETQYF. The J gene is TRBJ2-5, the V gene TRBV10-3; TRBD1 aligns across 9 bases. The V gene's germline CDR1 is ENHRY and CDR2 SYGVKD. CDR3 length: 15 residues. V lost 0 bases, J lost 5 bases, and 4 bases stayed unmatched.

The chain employs TRBV7-6 and TRBJ2-3; the match to TRBD2 covers 9 bases. V shed 3 bases and J 2 bases; nucleotides not matched to a gene: 6. Looked up from germline, CDR1 is SGHVS and CDR2 is FNYEAQ. The CDR3 consists of 16 residues. CDR3 DNA sequence: TGTGCCAGCAGCTTGCTAGCGGGGCGAGACACAGATACGCAGTATTTT. Its protein is CASSLLAGRDTDTQYF.

The CDR3 nucleotides read TGTGCCGGGAAGGAGGGGAACACCGGGGAGCTGTTTTTT. Encoded protein: CAGKEGNTGELFF. This rearrangement joins TRBV28 to TRBJ2-2, with TRBD2 as a possible D gene (6 bases). This CDR3 contains 13 residues. Deletions cut 11 bases from V and 1 base from J, with 11 bases between. The germline V gene encodes CDR1 MDHEN and CDR2 SYDVKM.

J is TRBJ2-1 and V is TRBV6-5, with D tentatively TRBD2 (5 bases). Germline lookup yields CDR1 MNHEY and CDR2 SVGAGI. The CDR3 runs to 16 residues. Trimming took off 0 bases at V and 6 bases at J, with 15 bases between the two ends. The DNA for the CDR3 is TGTGCCAGCAGTTACTCGTTCGACACAGCGGCCAATGAGCAGTTCTTC. It translates to CASSYSFDTAANEQFF.

In this sample, this clone turned up a few times. The rearrangement links TRBV4-3 to TRBJ2-1; 7 bases match TRBD1. Germline values: CDR1 LGHNA, CDR2 YSLEER. This CDR3 comprises 16 residues. The J segment lost 2 bases and the V segment lost 1 base, leaving 5 bases of the junction unmatched. The CDR3 sequence: CASSQVPGQAYNEQFF. In nucleotides, the CDR3 is TGCGCCAGCAGCCAAGTACCCGGACAGGCCTACAATGAGCAGTTCTTC.